This T cell receptor (beta chain) is from a study of beta chain features in type 1 diabetes. The sequenced template was cDNA made from the entire isolated RNA. The data were produced by immunoSEQ multiplex PCR, yet TCRdb's version contains in-frame clones alone and is incomplete. This sample carries 250,000 or so clones, roughly 20% of them seen once, and the ten largest clones take around 0.03%. Study observations and caveats: Naive, central memory and regulatory TCRB repertoires appeared more similar among patients than healthy donors. TCRB CDR3s were moderately but significantly shorter in Type 1 diabetes patients in all four CD4+ subsets.

With respect to this clone: What it recognizes is unknown.

This TCR was recovered from a woman in her forties with type 1 diabetes. The material sequenced was naive CD4+ T cells from blood.

The CDR3 bases are TGCGCCAGCTCCCTAGACGGTCCCTACGAGCAGTACTTC. It encodes CASSLDGPYEQYF. The V and J genes are TRBV23-1 and TRBJ2-7; D is unresolved. TRBV23-1 is an ORF, and what it does is uncertain. Between the trimmed V and J ends, which lost 8 bases and 2 bases, there was a span of 13 bases. There are 13 residues in the CDR3.